The rows below give T cell receptor beta chains drawn from one sample of a study of T cell repertoires in cytomegalovirus infection. TCRdb used MiXCR to reprocess the reads, holding one entry per CDR3 protein. The data show some 180,000 distinct CDR3 sequences, with about 17% seen just once and approximately 25% held by the top ten. The specimen sequenced was CD8+ T cells from PBMCs. The receptors were sampled from a human donor in good health (CMV status not recorded). Some clones in this sample may be carry-over from other donors' samples. CDR3s include the opening cysteine and the closing phenylalanine or tryptophan. Fields, in order: J gene, D gene, clone size, V gene, CDR3 protein, CDR3 DNA. A D gene is named only where the DNA matches it firmly. The listing skips clone size in some rows; elsewhere it reads once, few, many or a size class.

TRBJ1-4 . . TRBV15 CATSKEGEASEKLFF TGTGCCACCAGCAAAGAAGGGGAGGCCAGTGAAAAACTGTTTTTT
TRBJ2-3 . few TRBV6-2/TRBV6-3 CASSYWDRDTQYF TGTGCCAGCAGTTACTGGGACCGGGATACGCAGTATTTT
TRBJ2-1 TRBD1 few TRBV6-2/TRBV6-3 CASSADRGHGYNEQFF TGTGCCAGCAGCGCCGACAGGGGGCACGGGTACAATGAGCAGTTCTTC
TRBJ1-1 TRBD1 . TRBV12-3/TRBV12-4 CASWGQGWAFF TGTGCCAGCTGGGGACAGGGGTGGGCTTTCTTT
TRBJ1-1 . . TRBV11-2 CASSLEWTANTEAFF TGTGCCAGCAGCTTAGAATGGACGGCGAACACTGAAGCTTTCTTT
TRBJ2-5 TRBD2 few TRBV7-9 CASSRGLAETQYF TGTGCCAGCAGCCGGGGACTAGCGGAGACCCAGTACTTC
TRBJ2-7 TRBD1 few TRBV28 CASSTPGQGYYEQYF TGTGCCAGCAGTACCCCGGGACAGGGATACTACGAGCAGTACTTC
TRBJ2-7 . few TRBV5-8 CASGGEQYF TGTGCCAGCGGAGGGGAGCAGTACTTC
TRBJ2-7 . . TRBV7-9 CASTGADSNSYEQYF TGTGCCAGTACGGGGGCGGACAGCAACTCCTACGAGCAGTACTTC
TRBJ2-7 . few TRBV20-1 CSATATFSYEQYF TGCAGTGCTACAGCAACCTTCTCCTACGAGCAGTACTTC
TRBJ2-4 TRBD2 few TRBV7-6 CASSSGREIGKNIQYF TGTGCCAGCAGCTCAGGGAGGGAAATCGGCAAAAACATTCAGTACTTC
TRBJ2-3 TRBD1 many TRBV7-2 CASSFLGTVTDTQYF TGTGCCAGCAGCTTCTTGGGGACAGTCACAGATACGCAGTATTTT